This TCR beta chain was identified in a study of T-cell memory formation after mild COVID-19. Findings and caveats of the study: That cross-reactive memory joined was suggested by some responding clones appearing in pre-infection memory. A second wave expanding day 15 to 37 was CD4+-biased; contracting clones were balanced. Contracting CD4+ clones sat mainly in CM and EM; CD8+ in EMRA.

This clonotype occurred a few times. Its target is unknown. Germline lookup yields CDR1 MRHNA and CDR2 SNTAGT. The CDR3 length is 14 residues. Trimming left V 0 bases short and J 3 bases short, with 8 bases between. MiXCR, applied by TCRdb to the 5' RACE reads, yields one record per CDR3 protein. The table shows 150,000 or so distinct CDR3 sequences, with less than 25% occurring only once. The specimen was PBMCs or a T cell subset sorted from them (not recorded which). This TCR was sampled from an adult woman who had mild COVID-19 (a few samples of this study predate the infection). Cell type and time point are not known. This sequence joins TRBV6-4 and TRBJ1-2, with D unresolved. This CDR3 reads CASSDSNGYYGYTF. The CDR3 DNA sequence: TGTGCCAGCAGTGACTCGAACGGGTACTATGGCTACACCTTC.